This entry features one TCR beta chain sequence. The data belong to a study of blood T cell repertoires in COVID-19. For the study at large: T cells, B-cell-depleted T cells, or PBMCs supplied cDNA or gDNA.

In the authors' workflow: The assay estimated nucleated cells by amplifying reference gene primers. The data were produced by immunoSEQ multiplex PCR, yet TCRdb's version contains in-frame clones alone and is incomplete. From that table come the V and J calls and clone size; the DNA was used to work out D and trimming. The sample shows fewer than 150,000 clones, 80% to 90% of them seen only once. This CDR3 comprises 18 residues. Unmatched junction bases numbered 8, after V lost 0 bases and J lost 4 bases. Germline CDR1 SGHRS, CDR2 YFSETQ. This chain links TRBV5-1 with TRBJ2-2; 11 bases agree with TRBD2. This TCR came from a human donor in a cohort sampled during active COVID-19. The sequencing sample was made of peripheral blood. CDR3 in DNA: TGCGCCAGCAGCTTGGAACTAGCGGGGGCCATGAGCACCGGGGAGCTGTTTTTT. Protein sequence: CASSLELAGAMSTGELFF.